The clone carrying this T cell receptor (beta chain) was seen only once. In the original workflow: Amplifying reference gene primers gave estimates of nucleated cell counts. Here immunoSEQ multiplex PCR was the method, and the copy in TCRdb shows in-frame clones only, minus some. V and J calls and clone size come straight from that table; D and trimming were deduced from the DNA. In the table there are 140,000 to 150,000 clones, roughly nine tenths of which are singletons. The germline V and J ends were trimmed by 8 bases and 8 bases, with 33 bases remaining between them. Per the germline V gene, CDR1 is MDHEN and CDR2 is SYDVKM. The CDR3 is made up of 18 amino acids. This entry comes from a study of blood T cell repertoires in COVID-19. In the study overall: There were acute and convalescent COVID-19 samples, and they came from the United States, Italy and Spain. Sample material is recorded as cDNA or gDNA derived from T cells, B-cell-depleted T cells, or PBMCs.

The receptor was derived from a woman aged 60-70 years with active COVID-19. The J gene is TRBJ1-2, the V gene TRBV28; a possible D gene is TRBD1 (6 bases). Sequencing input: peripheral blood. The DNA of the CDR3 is TGTGCCAGCGGCACACAGGTCGACAGGTTCTCGTTGAATGAGGGCTACACCTTC. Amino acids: CASGTQVDRFSLNEGYTF.